Presented here are 15 T cell receptor beta chains from one specimen sequenced in a study of immune reconstitution after stem cell transplant in scleroderma. Each CDR3 protein gets one entry after TCRdb re-called the RT-PCR reads with MiXCR. The sample consists of under 4,500 distinct CDR3 sequences, around 6% of them appearing once. Sampling was done before or after autologous hematopoietic stem cell transplantation (not recorded which). Every receptor here comes from a female donor with systemic sclerosis.

By frequency in the sample, this clonotype is medium-sized (0.01 to 0.1%). The junction departs from germline at one end; a sequencing error may be responsible. This chain joins TRBV7-3 and TRBJ2-1, with TRBD2 matching over 9 bases. The germline CDR1 and CDR2 sequences are SGHTA and FQGTGA. The CDR3 consists of 15 residues. The CDR3 spells CASSITSGSYNEQFF. The CDR3 DNA follows: TGTGCCAGCAGCATAACTAGCGGGTCCTACAATGAGCAGTTCTTC.

This clonotype is medium-sized by share. The V gene is TRBV7-2, the J gene TRBJ1-6; D is ambiguous. CDR1 SGHTA and CDR2 FQGNSA come from the germline V gene. The CDR3 totals 14 residues. V shed 1 base and J shed 10 bases, with 11 bases lying between them. CDR3 sequence reads: CASSLDGYNSPLHF. DNA for the CDR3: TGTGCCAGCAGCTTAGACGGATACAACTCACCCCTCCACTTT.

By proportion, this clonotype is medium-sized. This sequence joins TRBV20-1 and TRBJ2-1, with TRBD2 identical over 9 bases. Germline CDR1 and CDR2: DFQATT and SNEGSKA (reference sequence). CDR3 length equals 13 residues. CDR3 nucleotide sequence: TGCAGCACCCTAGCGGGAATCTCCAATGAGCAGTTCTTC. Its protein is CSTLAGISNEQFF.

This clonotype ranks as medium-sized. V usage is TRBV6-2 or TRBV6-3 and J usage is TRBJ1-5; no reliable D call. The CDR3 consists of 14 residues. Trimming removed 8 bases at V and 6 bases at J, with 17 bases between. Germline values: CDR1 MNHEY, CDR2 SVGEGT. The CDR3 DNA follows: TGTGCCAGCTCACTGGACGGGATGGTTCAGCCCCAGCATTTT. It is translated as CASSLDGMVQPQHF.

By sample share, this clonotype is large (0.1 to 1%). The V call is TRBV5-4, the J call TRBJ1-2; D is uncertain. Trimming stripped 3 bases from V and 4 bases from J, with 16 bases between. The CDR3 consists of 15 residues. From germline, CDR1 is SGHNT and CDR2 YYREEE (reference sequence). The CDR3 coding sequence is TGTGCCAGCAGCTCGAGCGGCGGGTATGGCTATGGCTACACCTTC. Encoded protein: CASSSSGGYGYGYTF.

The chain is built from TRBV7-9 and TRBJ2-7; 7 bases match TRBD2. CDR1 SEHNR and CDR2 FQNEAQ come from the germline V gene (reference sequence). The CDR3 runs 19 residues. The trim removed 2 bases at V and 1 base at J, leaving 17 bases unmatched. DNA for the CDR3: TGTGCCAGCAGCTTACAAGGGTTACGGGGAGCGGGACGGTCCTACGAGCAGTACTTC. Amino acid sequence: CASSLQGLRGAGRSYEQYF.

This clonotype was seen a few times. J is TRBJ2-3 and V is TRBV12-5; 9 nucleotides align to TRBD2. From germline, CDR1 is LGHNT and CDR2 FRNRAP. V lost 6 bases to trimming and J lost 1 base; unmatched junction nucleotides: 14. The CDR3 spans 18 residues. The CDR3 region has the DNA TGTGCTAGTGGCCCCGAATCGGCGGGAGGGCCGGGCACAGATACGCAGTATTTT. This translates into CASGPESAGGPGTDTQYF.

V is TRBV20-1 and J is TRBJ2-5; possibly TRBD1 for D (6 bases). The CDR3 totals 12 residues. Germline CDR1 is DFQATT and CDR2 is SNEGSKA (reference sequence). V was cut by 3 bases and J by 5 bases, with 10 bases left in between. This CDR3 reads CSASHRVETQYF. The CDR3 nucleotides read TGCAGTGCTAGTCACAGGGTCGAGACCCAGTACTTC.

By sample share, this clonotype is medium-sized. This chain joins TRBV29-1 and TRBJ2-5; TRBD1 agrees at 7 bases. Germline values: CDR1 SQVTM, CDR2 ANQGSEA. Trimming cost V 7 bases and J 5 bases; bases outside gene matches: 7. This CDR3 spans 12 amino acids. The DNA of the CDR3 is TGCAGCGCAGAACAGGGGTACGAGACCCAGTACTTC. Translating it yields CSAEQGYETQYF.

In its sample, this clonotype is medium-sized. The chain links TRBV6-1 to TRBJ1-2, with TRBD1 identical over 12 bases. Germline trimming cut 6 bases from V and 4 bases from J; bases unmatched to any gene: 9. The length of the CDR3 is 16 residues. Germline loops: CDR1 MNHNS, CDR2 SASEGT. The chain's CDR3 is CASRPGTGGVLYGYTF. DNA for the CDR3: TGTGCCAGCAGGCCCGGGACAGGGGGCGTCCTCTATGGCTACACCTTC.

The V and J genes are TRBV7-2 and TRBJ2-5; TRBD1 is a possible D gene (6 bases). This CDR3 comprises 14 residues. From germline, CDR1 is SGHTA and CDR2 FQGNSA. V was clipped by 1 base and J by 4 bases, with 10 bases between them. The CDR3 protein is CASSLGTERETQYF. The CDR3 region has the DNA TGTGCCAGCAGCTTAGGGACAGAACGAGAGACCCAGTACTTC. The full variable domain, completed using reference TRBV7-2 and TRBJ2-5, is GAGVSQSPSNKVTEKGKDVELRCDPISGHTALYWYRQSLGQGLEFLIYFQGNSAPDKSGLPSDRFSAERTGGSVSTLTIQRTQQEDSAVYLCASSLGTERETQYFGPGTRLLVL.

This clonotype was seen only a few times. The rearrangement uses TRBV5-6 and TRBJ1-4, with 9 bases identical to TRBD1. V lost 7 bases and J lost 8; bases outside the gene matches: 12. The CDR3 has 15 residues. Germline CDR1 and CDR2: SGHDT and YYEEEE. The CDR3 spells CASFLSGTGYEKLFF. In DNA form, the CDR3 reads TGTGCCAGCTTCCTCTCCGGGACAGGGTACGAAAAACTGTTTTTT.

The rearrangement joins TRBV27 to TRBJ2-7, with 7 bases lining up with TRBD1. The CDR3 runs to 14 residues. The J segment lost 2 bases and the V segment lost 4 bases, leaving 5 bases of the junction unmatched. The germline gives CDR1 MNHEY, CDR2 SMNVEV (reference sequence). Here the CDR3 reads CASSWTGVTYEQYF. CDR3 nucleotide sequence: TGTGCCAGCAGTTGGACAGGAGTTACCTACGAGCAGTACTTC.

This clonotype was detected only a few times. CDR3 region: CASSTHRGGAEETQYF. The CDR3 DNA sequence: TGTGCCAGCAGCACTCACAGGGGGGGGGCCGAAGAGACCCAGTACTTC. The rearrangement links TRBV7-2 to TRBJ2-5; D may be TRBD1 (8 bases). CDR3 length: 16 residues. Germline loops: CDR1 SGHTA, CDR2 FQGNSA. Trimming took 5 bases from V and 3 from J, leaving 19 bases between them.

By frequency in the sample, this clonotype is medium-sized (0.01 to 0.1%). V is TRBV15 and J is TRBJ2-5, with 7 positions matching TRBD1. The CDR3 length is 14 residues. CDR1 and CDR2 (germline): LNHNV, YYDKDF (reference sequence). The V segment lost 5 bases and the J segment 3 bases; nucleotides outside the gene matches: 6. This CDR3 is CATSEGAGEETQYF. In DNA form, the CDR3 reads TGTGCCACCAGCGAGGGGGCAGGAGAAGAGACCCAGTACTTC.